This entry lists 14 T cell receptor beta chains sequenced from one sample in a study of blood T cell repertoires in COVID-19. TCRdb's copy holds only in-frame clones and misses some; the assay was immunoSEQ multiplex PCR. Here the sample spans about 30,000 clones, around 84% being singletons. The sequenced sample consisted of peripheral blood. The source of these receptors is a human donor in a cohort sampled during active COVID-19.

This chain uses TRBV2 with TRBJ1-1; 9 bases agree with TRBD1. In germline, CDR1 is SNHLY, CDR2 FYNNEI. J gave up 5 bases and V 7 bases, and 8 bases lay outside the gene matches. The CDR3 has 14 residues. CDR3 in amino acids: CASKSTGGVTEAFF. CDR3 nucleotide sequence: TGTGCCAGCAAATCGACAGGGGGTGTAACTGAAGCTTTCTTT.

The CDR3 protein is CASSFGLAGGPYETQYF. In DNA form, the CDR3 reads TGCGCCAGCAGCTTCGGACTAGCGGGGGGGCCTTATGAGACCCAGTACTTC. The chain couples TRBV5-1 to TRBJ2-5; 15 positions agree with TRBD2. V was pared by 2 bases and J by 5 bases, with 7 bases of the junction left unmatched. CDR1 is SGHRS, CDR2 YFSETQ, per germline. The CDR3 has 17 residues.

The CDR3 here is CASRQGSNSPLHF. The DNA for the CDR3 is TGTGCCAGCCGACAGGGGAGTAATTCACCCCTCCACTTT. V usage is TRBV7-9 and J usage is TRBJ1-6, with 8 bases aligning to TRBD1. CDR3 size: 13 residues. V was clipped by 8 bases and J by 6 bases; unmatched bases: 3. Germline V gene lookup returns CDR1 SEHNR and CDR2 FQNEAQ (reference sequence).

The gene calls are TRBV18 and TRBJ1-6; the D gene is possibly TRBD1 (5 bases). V lost 2 bases, J lost 9 bases, and 20 bases lay in between. In germline, CDR1 is KGHSH, CDR2 LQKENI. This CDR3 comprises 17 residues. The CDR3 region is CASSPITSGQGSSPLHF. CDR3 bases: TGTGCCAGCTCACCAATCACAAGTGGGCAGGGAAGTTCACCCCTCCACTTT. Supplemented by reference TRBV18 and TRBJ1-6, the full variable domain reads NAGVMQNPRHLVRRRGQEARLRCSPMKGHSHVYWYRQLPEEGLKFMVYLQKENIIDESGMPKERFSAEFPKEGPSILRIQQVVRGDSAAYFCASSPITSGQGSSPLHFGNGTRLTVT.

The chain employs TRBV2 and TRBJ2-7; 9 nucleotides align to TRBD1. The CDR3 contains 13 residues. The ends lost 6 bases at V and 2 bases at J; junction bases unmatched: 2. In germline, CDR1 is SNHLY, CDR2 FYNNEI. The CDR3 coding sequence is TGTGCCAGCAGGGGGGACAGGGCCTACGAGCAGTACTTC. It is translated as CASRGDRAYEQYF.

This chain links TRBV5-1 with TRBJ2-1; 8 nucleotides agree with TRBD1. This CDR3 region has 15 residues. The ends lost 3 bases at V and 7 bases at J; junction bases unmatched: 9. Germline CDR1 and CDR2: SGHRS and YFSETQ. In DNA, the CDR3 is TGCGCCAGCAGCTACACAGGGGGGAAGTGGAATGAGCAGTTCTTC. Its translation is CASSYTGGKWNEQFF.

The rearrangement joins TRBV5-1 to TRBJ1-2; possibly TRBD1 for D (6 bases). The ends were cut back, 4 bases at V and 7 bases at J, with 17 bases in the middle. The CDR3 length is 14 residues. Germline lookup yields CDR1 SGHRS and CDR2 YFSETQ. The CDR3 bases are TGCGCCAGCAGCGATTTTGACAGGCGGAGTGGCTACACCTTC. Its protein is CASSDFDRRSGYTF.

This clone was seen just once. The CDR3 here is CAWSESPYGYTF. The CDR3 coding sequence is TGTGCCTGGAGTGAAAGCCCTTATGGCTACACCTTC. The chain recombines TRBV30 with TRBJ1-2; D uncertain. Germline lookup yields CDR1 GTSNPN and CDR2 SVGIG (reference sequence). Trimming stripped 1 base from V and 5 bases from J, with 8 bases between. The CDR3 has 12 amino acids. The complete variable domain, with remaining parts taken from reference TRBV30 and TRBJ1-2, reads SQTIHQWPATLVQPVGSPLSLECTVEGTSNPNLYWYRQAAGRGLQLLFYSVGIGQISSEVPQNLSASRPQDRQFILSSKKLLLSDSGFYLCAWSESPYGYTFGSGTRLTVV.

This chain connects TRBV23-1 to TRBJ2-7, with 9 bases that match TRBD1. TRBV23-1 is annotated as an ORF whose role is uncertain. This CDR3 has 15 residues. V lost 7 bases and J lost 0; bases outside the gene matches: 7. Here the CDR3 DNA reads TGCGCCAGCACCAGGGGACAGGGAGTCTCCTACGAGCAGTACTTC. It specifies CASTRGQGVSYEQYF.

V usage is TRBV19 and J usage is TRBJ2-2; TRBD2 matches at 9 bases. The CDR3 is made up of 14 amino acids. Germline trimming cut 8 bases from V and 4 bases from J; bases unmatched to any gene: 5. In germline, CDR1 is LNHDA, CDR2 SQIVND (reference sequence). CDR3 in DNA: TGTGCCAGTGTCGCGGGGGGGCCCACCGGGGAGCTGTTTTTT. The encoded protein is CASVAGGPTGELFF.

The chain recombines TRBV2 with TRBJ1-1; D remains unclear. V was pared by 1 base and J by 0 bases, with 12 bases between. CDR1 and CDR2 (germline): SNHLY, FYNNEI. There are 16 residues in the CDR3. The CDR3 here is CASSEGSPELNTEAFF. The DNA of the CDR3 is TGTGCCAGCAGTGAAGGCAGTCCCGAATTGAACACTGAAGCTTTCTTT.

The chain recombines TRBV25-1 with TRBJ2-5; possible D gene TRBD1, 6 bases. In germline, CDR1 is MGHDK, CDR2 SYGVNS. V lost 8 bases and J 7 bases, leaving 11 bases between the germline ends. The CDR3 is made up of 11 amino acids. CDR3 DNA: TGTGCCAGCTTTGCACAGGGGACCCAGTACTTC. Translation gives CASFAQGTQYF.

J is TRBJ2-7 and V is TRBV4-1, with TRBD2 matching 10 bases. Germline V gene sequence: CDR1 MGHRA, CDR2 YSYEKL. The V gene end was trimmed by 0 bases and the J gene end by 4 bases; junction bases not matched to a gene: 3. The CDR3 extends over 15 amino acids. Here the CDR3 DNA reads TGCGCCAGCAGCCAAGATCTAGCGGGGGTTTACGAGCAGTACTTC. Its translation: CASSQDLAGVYEQYF.

The rearrangement uses TRBV7-2 and TRBJ1-3; TRBD1 might be the D (6 bases). V lost 4 bases and J lost 0, with 13 bases in between. The germline CDR1 and CDR2 sequences are SGHTA and FQGNSA. CDR3 length: 16 amino acids. CDR3 loop: CASSSGQPYSGNTIYF. Here the CDR3 DNA reads TGTGCCAGCAGCTCCGGACAGCCTTACTCTGGAAACACCATATATTTT.